This paragraph reports one TCR beta chain. This record belongs to a study of blood T cell repertoires in COVID-19. For the study at large: Samples came from the United States, Italy and Spain, spanning acute and convalescent COVID-19. The analysed material was cDNA or gDNA that came from T cells, B-cell-depleted T cells, or PBMCs.

The authors' processing: Reference gene primer amplification yielded estimated nucleated cell counts. Assay used: immunoSEQ multiplex PCR; TCRdb lists only in-frame clones, some missing. The DNA gave D and trimming, while V, J and clone size come from that table. The table includes around 120,000 clones, around 82% detected once. This CDR3 is built from 19 residues. This TCR was recovered from a man older than 75 with active or convalescent COVID-19. The chain links TRBV21-1 to TRBJ2-3; TRBD2 is the table's D call and was not checked against the DNA. TRBV21-1 is annotated as a pseudogene. Input material: peripheral blood. CDR3 sequence (DNA): TGTGCCAGCAGCAAAGTAAGTGGGACTAGCGGGGGTCGCACAGATACGCAGTATTTT. It translates to CASSKVSGTSGGRTDTQYF.